The 11 T cell receptor beta chains below were found in one sample sequenced in a study of T-cell reconstitution after alpha-beta-depleted transplantation in children. Unique molecular identifiers tagged the TCRbeta library. TCRdb re-called the PCR reads through MiXCR, storing one row per CDR3 protein. The table records around 190,000 distinct CDR3 sequences, roughly 7.1% of them present only once. The material was PBMCs, obtained before TCRalphabeta/CD19-depleted stem cell transplant. The source is a boy between 2 and 15 years old with acute lymphoblastic leukemia, due to receive a stem cell transplant.

This clonotype was counted at least ten times. V and J are TRBV5-6 and TRBJ2-1; no firm D call. CDR3 length: 12 amino acids. Trimming took 0 bases from V and 10 from J, leaving 8 bases between them. CDR1 and CDR2 (germline): SGHDT, YYEEEE. The CDR3, as DNA: TGTGCCAGCAGCTTGGGTGGATCCGAGCAGTTCTTC. Translation gives CASSLGGSEQFF.

This clonotype has a count of ten or more. The DNA of the CDR3 is TGCGCCAGCAGCCAAGAGGGACCGAGCTCCTACAATGAGCAGTTCTTC. It yields the protein CASSQEGPSSYNEQFF. The rearrangement uses TRBV5-1 and TRBJ2-1; perhaps D is TRBD1 or TRBD2 (5 bases each). CDR3 length: 16 residues. Germline V gives CDR1 SGHRS, CDR2 YFSETQ. The V and J ends lost 4 bases and 0 bases respectively, with 14 bases between them.

This clonotype has ten or more counts. CDR3 nucleotides: TGTGCCAGCAGTAGATCGGCAGATACGCAGTATTTT. Protein product: CASSRSADTQYF. V and J are TRBV28 and TRBJ2-3, with D hard to call. The length of the CDR3 is 12 residues. Per germline, CDR1 MDHEN and CDR2 SYDVKM. The V end was cut by 5 bases, the J end by 4 bases, with 7 bases between.

In this sample, this clonotype turned up a few times. The rearrangement links TRBV20-1 to TRBJ1-5; 10 bases are shared with TRBD1. V was clipped by 4 bases and J by 3 bases; unmatched bases: 6. CDR1 DFQATT and CDR2 SNEGSKA come from the germline V gene (reference sequence). The CDR3 loop spans 15 amino acids. In nucleotides, the CDR3 is TGCAGTGCTAACCTAGGGACAGGGGACAATCAGCCCCAGCATTTT. It yields the protein CSANLGTGDNQPQHF.

On this clonotype itself: A much larger clone sits a single nucleotide away, making a read error possible. The chain couples TRBV12-3 or TRBV12-4 to TRBJ2-2, with 8 bases that match TRBD2. The CDR3 spans 19 residues. The DNA of the CDR3 is TGTACCAGCACCGACCGCTCTAGACTAGCGCCAGGCCAGACCGGGGAGCTGTTTTTT. This sequence encodes CTSTDRSRLAPGQTGELFF.

Ten or more counts support this clonotype. In DNA form, the CDR3 reads TGCAGTGGGGCGACACAGGGGGCAGGGACCTACGAGCAGTACTTC. Its translation is CSGATQGAGTYEQYF. The chain joins TRBV20-1 to TRBJ2-7; 9 bases map to TRBD1. This CDR3 comprises 15 residues. Germline loops: CDR1 DFQATT, CDR2 SNEGSKA (reference sequence). With V trimmed by 7 bases and J by 2 bases, 12 bases remained unmatched.

Only a few counts were recorded for this clonotype. Here the CDR3 reads CASSLQAAEQYF. The CDR3 DNA follows: TGTGCCAGCAGTTTACAGGCTGCCGAGCAGTACTTC. V usage is TRBV28 and J usage is TRBJ2-7; D is undetermined. V lost 2 bases and J 6 bases, leaving 8 bases between the germline ends. This CDR3 is 12 amino acids long. The germline V gene encodes CDR1 MDHEN and CDR2 SYDVKM.

A few counts support this clonotype. V usage is TRBV25-1 and J usage is TRBJ2-1; a weak D match, TRBD1 (6 bases). The CDR3 loop spans 16 amino acids. Trimming left V 4 bases short and J 4 bases short, with 17 bases between. Germline lookup yields CDR1 MGHDK and CDR2 SYGVNS. The CDR3 DNA is TGTGCCAGCAGTGGAAATACAGGGTCCCGTTACAATGAGCAGTTCTTC. Protein product: CASSGNTGSRYNEQFF. The whole variable domain, filled in from reference TRBV25-1 and TRBJ2-1, reads EADIYQTPRYLVIGTGKKITLECSQTMGHDKMYWYQQDPGMELHLIHYSYGVNSTEKGDLSSESTVSRIRTEHFPLTLESARPSHTSQYLCASSGNTGSRYNEQFFGPGTRLTVL.

This chain joins TRBV4-3 and TRBJ2-7; the match to TRBD1 covers 9 bases. Germline V gene lookup returns CDR1 LGHNA and CDR2 YSLEER. The CDR3 extends over 16 amino acids. The J segment lost 1 base and the V segment lost 1 base, leaving 5 bases of the junction unmatched. Here the CDR3 reads CASSQVLGQGSYEQYF. CDR3 in DNA: TGCGCCAGCAGCCAAGTCTTGGGACAGGGTTCCTACGAGCAGTACTTC.

This clonotype has just a few counts. The V and J genes are TRBV19 and TRBJ2-7, with a weak D call TRBD2 (6 bases). The CDR3 loop spans 14 amino acids. Per the germline V gene, CDR1 is LNHDA and CDR2 is SQIVND (reference sequence). V lost 3 bases and J 1 base, leaving 10 bases between the germline ends. CDR3 DNA: TGTGCCAGTAGTATCTTAGGAGGGTCCTACGAGCAGTACTTC. Protein product: CASSILGGSYEQYF.

This clonotype was found a few times. The chain carries TRBV28 and TRBJ1-6; 8 nucleotides align to TRBD1. Germline V gives CDR1 MDHEN, CDR2 SYDVKM. V lost 10 bases to trimming and J lost 10 bases; unmatched junction nucleotides: 6. The CDR3 has 12 residues. CDR3 residues: CATRQGWSPLHF. As DNA, the CDR3 is TGTGCCACCCGACAGGGGTGGTCACCCCTCCACTTT.